The 21 T cell receptor beta chains presented below share a single source sample, sequenced in a study of cytomegalovirus exposure and HLA in healthy donors. Researchers ran the PCR with 60 Vbeta and 13 Jbeta primers. Profiled with immunoSEQ multiplex PCR; TCRdb holds only in-frame clones, not every one. The table shows around 150,000 clones, with 82% occurring only once. Sequencing input: PBMCs. These receptors originate from a girl under 18 in good health and CMV-seropositive.

The chain couples TRBV6-1 to TRBJ1-5, with 9 bases matching TRBD1. The V segment lost 5 bases and the J segment 7 bases; nucleotides outside the gene matches: 3. This CDR3 spans 13 amino acids. CDR1 and CDR2 (germline): MNHNS, SASEGT. The CDR3 nucleotides read TGTGCCAGCAGTAGGACAGGGGAACAGCCCCAGCATTTT. This encodes CASSRTGEQPQHF.

The chain employs TRBV5-1 and TRBJ2-3; TRBD2 matches 7 bases. CDR3 size: 18 residues. V lost 1 base and J lost 1; bases outside the gene matches: 12. Germline lookup yields CDR1 SGHRS and CDR2 YFSETQ. CDR3 sequence: CASSLLPLGLAGTDTQYF. The CDR3 bases are TGCGCCAGCAGCTTGCTCCCCCTTGGGCTAGCGGGCACAGATACGCAGTATTTT.

The chain carries TRBV5-1 and TRBJ2-1; the D gene is possibly TRBD2 (5 bases). Germline lookup yields CDR1 SGHRS and CDR2 YFSETQ. This CDR3 region has 14 residues. Trimming pared 2 bases from V and 5 bases from J, leaving 11 bases between. CDR3 DNA sequence: TGCGCCAGCAGCTTCGAGGGCAGTAACAATGAGCAGTTCTTC. The encoded protein is CASSFEGSNNEQFF. Variable domain in full (rest from reference TRBV5-1 and TRBJ2-1): KAGVTQTPRYLIKTRGQQVTLSCSPISGHRSVSWYQQTPGQGLQFLFEYFSETQRNKGNFPGRFSGRQFSNSRSEMNVSTLELGDSALYLCASSFEGSNNEQFFGPGTRLTVL.

This chain joins TRBV7-6 and TRBJ1-1; 7 positions agree with TRBD1. Looked up from germline, CDR1 is SGHVS and CDR2 is FNYEAQ. The CDR3 runs 16 residues. Losses at the gene ends were 7 bases for V and 7 bases for J; bases not matched to a gene: 18. The CDR3 reads CASTNSATDRVGEAFF. CDR3 DNA: TGTGCCAGCACCAATTCGGCCACTGACAGGGTTGGTGAAGCTTTCTTT.

The genes are TRBV5-6 and TRBJ2-7, with TRBD1 matching 7 bases. V lost 4 bases and J lost 4; bases outside the gene matches: 8. Germline V gene sequence: CDR1 SGHDT, CDR2 YYEEEE. The CDR3 has 14 amino acids. DNA of the CDR3: TGTGCCAGCAGCCACCAAGGGACAGCATACGAGCAGTACTTC. Encoded protein: CASSHQGTAYEQYF.

The chain combines TRBV7-3 with TRBJ2-1; TRBD1 aligns across 9 bases. Trimming at V came to 5 bases and at J to 9 bases, leaving 14 bases not matched to a gene. The CDR3 has 16 amino acids. The germline CDR1 and CDR2 sequences are SGHTA and FQGTGA. CDR3 residues: CASSPSGTGLVGEQFF. The CDR3 DNA sequence: TGTGCCAGCAGCCCGTCCGGGACAGGGTTGGTTGGTGAGCAGTTCTTC.

The chain links TRBV19 to TRBJ2-1, with a tentative D call TRBD1 (5 bases). V was clipped by 3 bases and J by 4 bases, with 10 bases between them. Germline CDR1 reads LNHDA; CDR2 reads SQIVND (reference sequence). The CDR3 consists of 14 residues. The CDR3 spells CASSMGQGYNEQFF. The CDR3 DNA reads TGTGCCAGTAGTATGGGGCAGGGTTACAATGAGCAGTTCTTC.

This chain joins TRBV7-8 and TRBJ1-1; tentative D call: TRBD1 (5 bases). CDR1 and CDR2 from the germline V gene are SGHVS and FQNEAQ. This CDR3 contains 13 residues. V was cut by 5 bases and J by 5 bases, with 12 bases left in between. The CDR3 protein is CASSRPGFTEAFF. CDR3 DNA: TGTGCCAGCAGCCGGCCAGGGTTTACTGAAGCTTTCTTT. Using reference TRBV7-8 and TRBJ1-1 for the parts outside the CDR3, the full variable domain is GAGVSQSPRYKVAKRGQDVALRCDPISGHVSLFWYQQALGQGPEFLTYFQNEAQLDKSGLPSDRFFAERPEGSVSTLKIQRTQQEDSAVYLCASSRPGFTEAFFGQGTRLTVV.

V gene TRBV30 combines with J gene TRBJ1-5; D ambiguous. Trimming removed 4 bases at V and 2 bases at J, with 12 bases between. The CDR3 is 14 residues long. The germline V gene encodes CDR1 GTSNPN and CDR2 SVGIG (reference sequence). The CDR3 protein is CAWKMGQGNQPQHF. CDR3 bases: TGTGCCTGGAAGATGGGTCAGGGCAATCAGCCCCAGCATTTT.

The chain carries TRBV9 and TRBJ1-5, with D perhaps matching TRBD1 (6 bases). Deletions cut 4 bases from V and 4 bases from J, with 15 bases between. The CDR3 consists of 15 residues. CDR1 and CDR2 (germline): SGDLS, YYNGEE. In nucleotides, the CDR3 is TGTGCCAGCAGCCCCCTCGGGACACCTAATCAGCCCCAGCATTTT. Translating gives CASSPLGTPNQPQHF.

The chain combines TRBV20-1 with TRBJ1-1; D is ambiguous. The V end lost 6 bases, the J end lost 8 bases, and 13 bases lay between the germline ends. Germline lookup yields CDR1 DFQATT and CDR2 SNEGSKA (reference sequence). The CDR3 runs to 11 residues. CDR3 loop: CSALSEAEAFF. For the CDR3, the DNA is TGCAGTGCCCTGAGTGAGGCGGAAGCTTTCTTT.

This clone was recorded a few times. This chain links TRBV7-3 with TRBJ2-2, with 12 bases lining up with TRBD2. Losses at the gene ends were 1 base for V and 4 bases for J; bases not matched to a gene: 7. The CDR3 is 18 residues long. Germline CDR1 reads SGHTA; CDR2 reads FQGTGA. In DNA form, the CDR3 reads TGTGCCAGCAGCTTAAGGCCCTCTAGCGGGGGGGTCACCGGGGAGCTGTTTTTT. This encodes CASSLRPSSGGVTGELFF.

V gene TRBV9 combines with J gene TRBJ1-2; perhaps TRBD1 as D (6 bases). V was clipped by 3 bases and J by 6 bases, with 15 bases between them. Germline V gene sequence: CDR1 SGDLS, CDR2 YYNGEE. This CDR3 region has 14 residues. The CDR3 nucleotides are TGTGCCAGCAGCGAAACACAGGGAGCGAATGGCTACACCTTC. It translates to CASSETQGANGYTF.

This chain links TRBV2 with TRBJ2-2, with 7 bases fitting TRBD1. This CDR3 contains 14 residues. Germline lookup yields CDR1 SNHLY and CDR2 FYNNEI. With V trimmed by 4 bases and J by 4 bases, 3 bases remained unmatched. The CDR3 bases are TGTGCCAGCAGTGGACAGGGACGCACCGGGGAGCTGTTTTTT. Translated: CASSGQGRTGELFF.

V and J are TRBV4-1 and TRBJ1-1; D might be TRBD1 (6 bases). V lost 2 bases, J lost 0 bases, and 10 bases lay in between. Looked up from germline, CDR1 is MGHRA and CDR2 is YSYEKL. The CDR3 is made up of 15 amino acids. In DNA, the CDR3 is TGCGCCAGCAGCCAACACGGACAGCTGAACACTGAAGCTTTCTTT. It codes for CASSQHGQLNTEAFF.

The V call is TRBV2, the J call TRBJ2-2, with D perhaps TRBD2 (6 bases). V lost 4 bases, J lost 4 bases, and 13 bases lay in between. CDR1 is SNHLY and CDR2 is FYNNEI in the germline V gene. This CDR3 is 15 amino acids long. CDR3 in amino acids: CASSVKRALTGELFF. In nucleotides, the CDR3 is TGTGCCAGCAGTGTGAAGCGGGCACTCACCGGGGAGCTGTTTTTT.

This clone was recorded once. V usage is TRBV4-3 and J usage is TRBJ2-1; TRBD2 agrees at 7 bases. Germline V gives CDR1 LGHNA, CDR2 YSLEER. After removal of 1 base from V and 2 bases from J, the junction contained 14 bases not matched to a gene. The CDR3 length is 19 residues. CDR3 loop: CASSQVTTSPVPPYNEQFF. In DNA form, the CDR3 reads TGCGCCAGCAGCCAAGTCACGACTAGCCCGGTCCCCCCCTACAATGAGCAGTTCTTC.

The genes are TRBV6-5 and TRBJ1-1; no firm D call. Trimming took 1 base from V and 8 from J, leaving 5 bases between them. This CDR3 comprises 11 residues. Germline loops: CDR1 MNHEY, CDR2 SVGAGI. The CDR3 DNA follows: TGTGCCAGCAGTTACTACAGAGAAGCTTTCTTT. This translates into CASSYYREAFF.

The rearrangement links TRBV27 to TRBJ1-1, with a weak D call TRBD1 (6 bases). Germline CDR1 is MNHEY and CDR2 is SMNVEV (reference sequence). V was trimmed by 4 bases and J by 1 base, leaving 10 bases between them. The CDR3 extends over 14 amino acids. The CDR3 spells CASSYGGANTEAFF. The DNA for the CDR3 is TGTGCCAGCAGTTACGGGGGGGCGAACACTGAAGCTTTCTTT.

The rearrangement joins TRBV27 to TRBJ2-1; TRBD1 might be the D (5 bases). This CDR3 has 15 amino acids. Trimming removed 2 bases from V and 2 bases from J, with 10 bases in between. CDR1 is MNHEY and CDR2 is SMNVEV in the germline V gene (reference sequence). CDR3 in DNA: TGTGCCAGCAGTTTAGGCCAGGGAACCTACAATGAGCAGTTCTTC. This gives the protein CASSLGQGTYNEQFF.

V gene TRBV19 combines with J gene TRBJ2-7; weak D call: TRBD1 (5 bases). V dropped 2 bases and J dropped 6 bases, with 17 bases sitting between them. Germline V gene lookup returns CDR1 LNHDA and CDR2 SQIVND (reference sequence). CDR3 size: 15 residues. The CDR3 spells CASSIRNRPPREQYF. In DNA form, the CDR3 reads TGTGCCAGTAGTATACGGAACAGGCCCCCCCGCGAGCAGTACTTC.